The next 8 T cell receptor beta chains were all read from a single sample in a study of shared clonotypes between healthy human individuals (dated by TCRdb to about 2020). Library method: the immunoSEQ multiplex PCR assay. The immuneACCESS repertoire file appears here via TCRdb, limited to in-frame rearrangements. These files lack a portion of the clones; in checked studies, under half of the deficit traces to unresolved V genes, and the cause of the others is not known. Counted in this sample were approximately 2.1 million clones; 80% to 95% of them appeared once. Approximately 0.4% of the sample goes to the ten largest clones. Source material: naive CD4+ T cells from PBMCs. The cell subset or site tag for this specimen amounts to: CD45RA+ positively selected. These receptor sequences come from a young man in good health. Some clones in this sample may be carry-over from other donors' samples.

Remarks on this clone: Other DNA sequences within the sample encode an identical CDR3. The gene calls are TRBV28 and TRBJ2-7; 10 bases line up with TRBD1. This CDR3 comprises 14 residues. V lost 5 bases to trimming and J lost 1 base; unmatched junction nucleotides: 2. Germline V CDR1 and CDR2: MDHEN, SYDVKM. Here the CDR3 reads CASSRDRGSYEQYF. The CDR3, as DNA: TGTGCCAGCAGTCGGGACAGGGGTTCCTACGAGCAGTACTTC.

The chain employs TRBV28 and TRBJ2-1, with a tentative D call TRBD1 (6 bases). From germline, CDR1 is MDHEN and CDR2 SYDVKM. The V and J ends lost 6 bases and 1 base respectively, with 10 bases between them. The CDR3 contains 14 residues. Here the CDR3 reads CASSPTGSYNEQFF. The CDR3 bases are TGTGCCAGCAGCCCAACAGGGTCCTACAATGAGCAGTTCTTC.

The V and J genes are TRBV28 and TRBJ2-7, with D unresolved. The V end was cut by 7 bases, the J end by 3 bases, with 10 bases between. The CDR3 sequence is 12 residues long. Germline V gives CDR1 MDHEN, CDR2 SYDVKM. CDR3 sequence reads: CASTLNGYEQYF. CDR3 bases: TGTGCCAGCACTCTCAACGGCTACGAGCAGTACTTC.

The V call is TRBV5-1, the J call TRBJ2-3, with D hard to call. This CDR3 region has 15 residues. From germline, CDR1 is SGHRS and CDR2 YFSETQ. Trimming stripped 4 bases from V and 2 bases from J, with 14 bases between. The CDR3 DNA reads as TGCGCCAGCAGCCTTAGAGGCGGATACACAGATACGCAGTATTTT. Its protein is CASSLRGGYTDTQYF.

The CDR3 here is CASSHREHYEQYF. The CDR3 nucleotides are TGTGCCAGCAGCCACCGGGAGCACTACGAGCAGTACTTC. V gene TRBV6-5 combines with J gene TRBJ2-7, with D tentatively TRBD2 (6 bases). Deletions cut 6 bases from V and 3 bases from J, with 12 bases between. Germline CDR1 MNHEY, CDR2 SVGAGI. The CDR3 covers 13 residues.

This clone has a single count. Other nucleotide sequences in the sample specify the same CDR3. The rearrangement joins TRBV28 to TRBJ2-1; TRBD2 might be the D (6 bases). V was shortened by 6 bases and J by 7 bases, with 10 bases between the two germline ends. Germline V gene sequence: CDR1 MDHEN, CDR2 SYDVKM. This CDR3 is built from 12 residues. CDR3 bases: TGTGCCAGCAGCCTACTAGCTAATGAGCAGTTCTTC. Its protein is CASSLLANEQFF.

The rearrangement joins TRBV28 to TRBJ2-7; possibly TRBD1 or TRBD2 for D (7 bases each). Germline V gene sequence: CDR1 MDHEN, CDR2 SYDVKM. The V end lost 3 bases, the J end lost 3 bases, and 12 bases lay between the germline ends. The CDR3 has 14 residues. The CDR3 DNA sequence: TGTGCCAGCAGTTTCCAGGGGGGGGTCTACGAGCAGTACTTC. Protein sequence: CASSFQGGVYEQYF.

CDR3 residues: CSVELWGLAGGITDTQYF. In nucleotides, the CDR3 is TGCAGCGTTGAACTTTGGGGACTAGCGGGAGGTATCACAGATACGCAGTATTTT. V gene TRBV29-1 combines with J gene TRBJ2-3, with 15 positions matching TRBD2. V shed 2 bases, J shed 2 bases, and the junction held 8 bases outside the gene matches. The CDR3 totals 18 residues. The germline CDR1 and CDR2 sequences are SQVTM and ANQGSEA.